This is a list of T cell receptor beta chains from one sample in a study of graft-versus-host responses after intestinal transplantation. No antigen has been identified for these receptors. Some clones are missing from TCRdb's copy, which holds only in-frame ones; the method was immunoSEQ multiplex PCR. The sample contains around 55,000 clones, about 90% of which appear only once. The sequencing here drew on unstimulated CD4+ T cells sorted from spleen or lymph node cells, taken before transplant. Receptor source: a human donor who was the organ donor for an intestinal transplant. Both conserved end residues are part of each CDR3. The D gene is left open where the match is weak. For some rows the clone size is stated as once, few or many, or as a class when expanded; others skip it.

V	J	D	size	DNA	CDR3
TRBV5-6	TRBJ2-7	.	.	TGTGCCAGCAGCTTGGCACAGGCCTACGAGCAGTACTTC	CASSLAQAYEQYF
TRBV7-3	TRBJ2-3	.	.	TGTGCCAGCAGCTTACTAACGGGTCGCACAGATACGCAGTATTTT	CASSLLTGRTDTQYF
TRBV29-1	TRBJ1-1	TRBD1	.	TGCAGCGTCGCGGGACAGTGGAACACTGAAGCTTTCTTT	CSVAGQWNTEAFF
TRBV6-5	TRBJ2-5	TRBD2	.	TGTGCCAGCAGTTACTCCCTAGCGGAGAAAGAGACCCAGTACTTC	CASSYSLAEKETQYF
TRBV7-2	TRBJ2-3	.	.	TGTGCCAGCAGCTCGAGCTGCACAGATACGCAGTATTTT	CASSSSCTDTQYF
TRBV7-6	TRBJ2-3	TRBD2	.	TGTGCCAGCAGCCCCCGGACTAGCGGGAGCCACACAGATACGCAGTATTTT	CASSPRTSGSHTDTQYF
TRBV5-1	TRBJ1-1	TRBD1	once	TGCGCCAGCAGCGGCGGGACAGGGGTTCAGGACACTGAAGCTTTCTTT	CASSGGTGVQDTEAFF
TRBV6-1	TRBJ2-1	TRBD2	.	TGTGCCAGCAGTGAAGCGCGTTCTAGCGGGACCCGCCCCCGTTCCTACAATGAGCAGTTCTTC	CASSEARSSGTRPRSYNEQFF
TRBV30	TRBJ1-5	.	few	TGTGCCTGCCGATATGGGGGGAATCAGCCCCAGCATTTT	CACRYGGNQPQHF
TRBV7-2	TRBJ2-1	TRBD2	.	TGTGCCAGCAGCCTCGGACTAGCGGGAGTAAATAAGTTCTTC	CASSLGLAGVNKFF
TRBV7-2	TRBJ2-4	.	.	TGTGCCAGCAGCGTAGGGTCAGGTGACATTCAGTACTTC	CASSVGSGDIQYF
TRBV11-2	TRBJ2-7	.	.	TGTGCCAGCAGCTTAGACCGGGTTGCCTACGAGCAGTACTTC	CASSLDRVAYEQYF
TRBV6-1	TRBJ1-2	.	.	TGTGCCAGCACCGACACAAACTATGGCTACACCTTC	CASTDTNYGYTF
TRBV4-3	TRBJ2-7	.	.	TGCGCCAGCAGCCAAGTCCCGGGGTACGAGCAGTACTTC	CASSQVPGYEQYF
TRBV4-3	TRBJ2-7	.	.	TGCGCCAGCAGCCAAGTTAGGGGCACCGAGCAGTACTTC	CASSQVRGTEQYF
TRBV5-4	TRBJ1-2	.	.	TGTGCCAGCAGCTTGGACGGCTATGGCTACACCTTC	CASSLDGYGYTF
TRBV19	TRBJ1-5	.	.	TGTGCCAGTACTGAAGGAAAGCAATTGGCCAGGGGTACGAGTCAGCCCCAGCATTTT	CASTEGKQLARGTSQPQHF
TRBV19	TRBJ1-1	.	.	TGTGCCAGTAGTGACCAGGGGATTAACACTGAAGCTTTCTTT	CASSDQGINTEAFF
TRBV6-5	TRBJ2-1	TRBD2	.	TGTGCCAGCAGTTATCAAGTAGCGGGAGTCTACAATGAGCAGTTCTTC	CASSYQVAGVYNEQFF
TRBV5-8	TRBJ2-1	TRBD2	.	TGTGCCAGCAGCCCCCGACTAGCGGGAGCGGGCGAGCAGTTCTTC	CASSPRLAGAGEQFF